Sequencing of this T cell receptor beta chain was carried out in a study of read filtering for tumor transcriptome and immune sequencing. Study context: DNase treatment preceded whole-transcriptome library preparation.

This library used roughly 370 ng RNA and molecular barcoded adaptors spanning alpha/delta and beta/gamma chains. TCRdb used MiXCR to reprocess the reads, holding one entry per CDR3 protein. Of 85,000 or so distinct CDR3 sequences listed, around 12% are singletons. Trimming cost V 5 bases and J 9 bases; bases outside gene matches: 10. Per the germline V gene, CDR1 is SQVTM and CDR2 is ANQGSEA. CDR3 length: 16 amino acids. The study, taken as a whole, reports: Correlation between methods rose after single-read clonotypes were removed.

There are many counts of this clonotype. Antigen unknown. Sequencing was done on a sample of a population of CD138-negative cells sorted from bone marrow. The TCR was taken from a donor aged 40 or older with multiple myeloma. The chain joins TRBV29-1 to TRBJ2-1; the match to TRBD2 covers 16 bases. The CDR3 reads CSVWPGTSGREGEQFF. The CDR3 region has the DNA TGCAGCGTTTGGCCCGGGACTAGCGGGAGGGAAGGTGAGCAGTTCTTC.